This passage covers 2 T cell receptor beta chains from one sample sequenced in a study of cytomegalovirus exposure and HLA in healthy donors. This PCR relied on a set of 60 Vbeta primers and 13 Jbeta primers. TCRdb's copy holds only in-frame clones and misses some; the assay was immunoSEQ multiplex PCR. Seen here are approximately 100,000 clones, about a tenth observed once, and the top ten hold around 5%. The sequencing sample was made of PBMCs. These TCRs come from a man aged 45-60 years in good health and CMV-seropositive.

The chain combines TRBV30 with TRBJ2-1; 10 nucleotides match TRBD2. Per the germline V gene, CDR1 is GTSNPN and CDR2 is SVGIG (reference sequence). The CDR3 sequence is 14 residues long. The V segment lost 3 bases and the J segment 7 bases; nucleotides outside the gene matches: 6. The DNA of the CDR3 is TGTGCCTGGAGGAGGGCTAGCGGGAGTAATGAGCAGTTCTTC. It translates to CAWRRASGSNEQFF. Looking up the rest from reference TRBV30 and TRBJ2-1 gives the full variable domain: SQTIHQWPATLVQPVGSPLSLECTVEGTSNPNLYWYRQAAGRGLQLLFYSVGIGQISSEVPQNLSASRPQDRQFILSSKKLLLSDSGFYLCAWRRASGSNEQFFGPGTRLTVL.

The chain recombines TRBV20-1 with TRBJ1-1, with D hard to call. Germline loops: CDR1 DFQATT, CDR2 SNEGSKA (reference sequence). This CDR3 spans 11 amino acids. V dropped 5 bases and J dropped 2 bases, with 6 bases sitting between them. The CDR3 loop is CSAPRNTEAFF. The CDR3 nucleotides read TGCAGTGCTCCCAGAAACACTGAAGCTTTCTTT.